This passage covers 18 T cell receptor beta chains from one sample sequenced in a study of cytomegalovirus exposure and HLA in healthy donors. The PCR employed 60 Vbeta primers together with 13 Jbeta primers. Assay used: immunoSEQ multiplex PCR; TCRdb lists only in-frame clones, some missing. This sample yields under 200,000 clones, of which around 77% are seen a single time; around 2.2% belongs to the top ten. The specimen was PBMCs. These TCRs come from a man aged 60 to 75 in good health and CMV-seronegative.

The rearrangement joins TRBV7-3 to TRBJ2-3; 11 bases map to TRBD2. The CDR3 totals 15 residues. Losses at the gene ends were 5 bases for V and 5 bases for J; bases not matched to a gene: 6. Germline V gene sequence: CDR1 SGHTA, CDR2 FQGTGA. The CDR3 DNA follows: TGTGCCAGCAGCGCAGGACTAGCGGGTTTAGATACGCAGTATTTT. Protein: CASSAGLAGLDTQYF.

A few counts support this clone. The gene calls are TRBV27 and TRBJ2-7; 7 nucleotides line up with TRBD1. CDR3 size: 11 residues. The V segment lost 9 bases and the J segment 6 bases; nucleotides outside the gene matches: 5. CDR1 MNHEY and CDR2 SMNVEV come from the germline V gene (reference sequence). CDR3 DNA sequence: TGTGCCAGTCTACAGGGGACCGAGCAGTACTTC. Translating it yields CASLQGTEQYF.

The V gene is TRBV6-1, the J gene TRBJ2-5; D uncertain. The CDR3 consists of 12 residues. Germline CDR1 and CDR2: MNHNS and SASEGT. Trimming stripped 5 bases from V and 9 bases from J, with 13 bases between. CDR3 in amino acids: CASSPRPGAQYF. The DNA of the CDR3 is TGTGCCAGCAGTCCACGTCCCGGAGCCCAGTACTTC.

The V gene is TRBV7-2, the J gene TRBJ1-2; 7 bases are shared with TRBD1. Looked up from germline, CDR1 is SGHTA and CDR2 is FQGNSA. The CDR3 length is 14 residues. V shed 5 bases and J 4 bases; nucleotides not matched to a gene: 7. The CDR3: CASSLSGQPYGYTF. The CDR3 DNA sequence: TGTGCCAGCAGCCTCTCGGGACAGCCCTATGGCTACACCTTC.

This chain links TRBV27 with TRBJ2-7; 7 positions agree with TRBD2. This CDR3 region has 15 residues. From germline, CDR1 is MNHEY and CDR2 SMNVEV (reference sequence). With 4 bases clipped from V and 3 bases from J, the junction kept 9 bases outside the gene matches. The CDR3 loop reads CASSSLGGRFYEQYF. The CDR3 DNA sequence: TGTGCCAGCAGTTCTTTAGGCGGGAGATTCTACGAGCAGTACTTC.

This chain connects TRBV7-9 to TRBJ2-5, with TRBD1 matching over 7 bases. The CDR3 has 13 residues. CDR1 is SEHNR and CDR2 is FQNEAQ in the germline V gene (reference sequence). The V segment lost 6 bases and the J segment 5 bases; nucleotides outside the gene matches: 6. The CDR3: CASSETGEETQYF. CDR3 coding DNA: TGTGCCAGCAGTGAAACAGGGGAGGAGACCCAGTACTTC.

The chain recombines TRBV19 with TRBJ1-5; 7 bases agree with TRBD1. J was trimmed by 0 bases and V by 10 bases; bases with no gene match: 9. CDR1 and CDR2 from the germline V gene are LNHDA and SQIVND (reference sequence). The CDR3 totals 15 residues. The CDR3 is CATGPGQNSNQPQHF. CDR3 DNA sequence: TGTGCCACCGGACCGGGACAGAATAGCAATCAGCCCCAGCATTTT.

The chain joins TRBV6-4 to TRBJ2-1; 8 bases align to TRBD2. This CDR3 contains 13 residues. Trimming cost V 8 bases and J 6 bases; bases outside gene matches: 6. Per germline, CDR1 MRHNA and CDR2 SNTAGT. CDR3 protein: CASAGGMGNEQFF. The CDR3 DNA reads TGTGCCAGCGCGGGAGGAATGGGCAATGAGCAGTTCTTC.

The chain joins TRBV7-9 to TRBJ2-7; TRBD1 matches 11 bases. Trimming at V came to 2 bases and at J to 5 bases, leaving 8 bases not matched to a gene. Germline CDR1 is SEHNR and CDR2 is FQNEAQ (reference sequence). The CDR3 is made up of 16 amino acids. The DNA of the CDR3 is TGTGCCAGCAGCTTAAGCCGGGACAGGGGGACCGACGAGCAGTACTTC. It specifies CASSLSRDRGTDEQYF.

The rearrangement joins TRBV9 to TRBJ2-1, with a possible D match to TRBD1 (6 bases). Per germline, CDR1 SGDLS and CDR2 YYNGEE. The CDR3 is 14 residues long. V was clipped by 0 bases and J by 9 bases, with 13 bases between them. The CDR3 coding sequence is TGTGCCAGCAGCGTAGCGACAGGAAACGGTGAGCAGTTCTTC. Translated: CASSVATGNGEQFF. Supplemented by reference TRBV9 and TRBJ2-1, the full variable domain reads DSGVTQTPKHLITATGQRVTLRCSPRSGDLSVYWYQQSLDQGLQFLIQYYNGEERAKGNILERFSAQQFPDLHSELNLSSLELGDSALYFCASSVATGNGEQFFGPGTRLTVL.

CDR3 loop: CASNGQGVNSPLHF. CDR3 DNA sequence: TGTGCCAGCAACGGACAGGGGGTAAATTCACCCCTCCACTTT. This rearrangement joins TRBV2 to TRBJ1-6, with 10 bases fitting TRBD1. From germline, CDR1 is SNHLY and CDR2 FYNNEI. There are 14 residues in the CDR3. The V and J ends lost 7 bases and 7 bases, in that order; junction bases with no gene match: 4.

This clone appeared a single time. This chain connects TRBV6-1 to TRBJ2-5; D is perhaps TRBD1 (5 bases). The better agreement between TRBJ2-7 and the DNA end casts doubt on the J call. Germline V gives CDR1 MNHNS, CDR2 SASEGT. The CDR3 length is 15 residues. The CDR3 is CASSDGTGSSYEQYF. As DNA, the CDR3 is TGTGCCAGCAGTGATGGAACAGGAAGCTCCTACGAGCAGTACTTC.

The CDR3: CASSRQADTEAFF. The CDR3 region has the DNA TGTGCCAGCAGTCGACAGGCGGACACTGAAGCTTTCTTT. The V call is TRBV7-6, the J call TRBJ1-1, with a tentative D call TRBD1 (6 bases). The germline V and J ends were trimmed by 6 bases and 3 bases, with 11 bases remaining between them. Germline CDR1 SGHVS, CDR2 FNYEAQ. The CDR3 sequence is 13 residues long.

The chain employs TRBV15 and TRBJ2-5; D may be TRBD1 (5 bases). The V and J ends lost 1 base and 2 bases respectively, with 14 bases between them. The germline CDR1 and CDR2 sequences are LNHNV and YYDKDF (reference sequence). This CDR3 contains 16 residues. CDR3 bases: TGTGCCACCAGCAGAGCCGGATCACGACAGCAAGAGACCCAGTACTTC. It encodes CATSRAGSRQQETQYF.

The chain couples TRBV7-2 to TRBJ2-2, with D possibly matching TRBD2 (5 bases). This CDR3 region has 16 residues. Germline CDR1 reads SGHTA; CDR2 reads FQGNSA. V lost 4 bases and J 0 bases, leaving 12 bases between the germline ends. The CDR3, as DNA: TGTGCCAGCAGCTCCCGACGGGGTACGAACACCGGGGAGCTGTTTTTT. This codes for CASSSRRGTNTGELFF.

The table lists this clone with a few counts. The chain links TRBV7-9 to TRBJ2-3; 8 bases are shared with TRBD2. Trimming cost V 5 bases and J 3 bases; bases outside gene matches: 13. The CDR3 has 17 residues. Germline CDR1 and CDR2: SEHNR and FQNEAQ (reference sequence). The CDR3 sequence is CASSPRGPGGLTDTQYF. The CDR3 nucleotides are TGTGCCAGCAGCCCACGGGGTCCGGGAGGGCTGACAGATACGCAGTATTTT.

The gene calls are TRBV7-9 and TRBJ2-1; 11 bases match TRBD2. Germline loops: CDR1 SEHNR, CDR2 FQNEAQ (reference sequence). J was trimmed by 6 bases and V by 2 bases; bases with no gene match: 3. The CDR3 contains 15 residues. CDR3: CASSLRLAGGNEQFF. CDR3 nucleotide sequence: TGTGCCAGCAGCTTACGGCTAGCGGGAGGCAATGAGCAGTTCTTC. Together with reference TRBV7-9 and TRBJ2-1, the CDR3 gives the full variable domain: DTGVSQNPRHKITKRGQNVTFRCDPISEHNRLYWYRQTLGQGPEFLTYFQNEAQLEKSRLLSDRFSAERPKGSFSTLEIQRTEQGDSAMYLCASSLRLAGGNEQFFGPGTRLTVL.

The chain is built from TRBV9 and TRBJ2-1; D might be TRBD2 (6 bases). The CDR3 has 15 residues. CDR1 is SGDLS, CDR2 YYNGEE, per germline. Trimming stripped 4 bases from V and 2 bases from J, with 13 bases between. The CDR3 region has the DNA TGTGCCAGCAGCCCTCTGAGGGAGGCCTACAATGAGCAGTTCTTC. This translates into CASSPLREAYNEQFF.